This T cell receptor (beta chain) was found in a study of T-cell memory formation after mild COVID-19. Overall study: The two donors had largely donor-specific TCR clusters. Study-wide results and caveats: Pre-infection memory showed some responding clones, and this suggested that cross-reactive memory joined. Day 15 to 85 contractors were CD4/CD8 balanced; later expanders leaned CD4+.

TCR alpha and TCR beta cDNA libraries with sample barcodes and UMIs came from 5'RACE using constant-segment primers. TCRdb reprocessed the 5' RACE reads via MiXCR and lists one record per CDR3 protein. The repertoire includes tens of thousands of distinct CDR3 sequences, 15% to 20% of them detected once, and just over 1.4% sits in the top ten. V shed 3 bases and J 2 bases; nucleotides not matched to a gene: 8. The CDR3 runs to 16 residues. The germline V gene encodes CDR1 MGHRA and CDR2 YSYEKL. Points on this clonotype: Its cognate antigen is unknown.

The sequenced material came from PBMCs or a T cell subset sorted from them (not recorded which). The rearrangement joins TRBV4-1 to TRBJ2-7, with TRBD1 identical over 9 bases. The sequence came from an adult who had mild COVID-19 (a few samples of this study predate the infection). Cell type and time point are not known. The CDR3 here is CASSQHTGGDTYEQYF. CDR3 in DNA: TGCGCCAGCAGCCAGCATACAGGGGGCGACACCTACGAGCAGTACTTC.